A selection of T cell receptor beta chains follows, all from one sample in a study of vaccination and CD4 T cells after COVID-19. TCRdb processed the PCR reads anew with MiXCR; each CDR3 protein has one entry. The top ten clones hold about a tenth of a sample with under 25,000 distinct CDR3 sequences, 26% of them seen once. Their antigens are not known. The sequenced sample consisted of cultured CD4+ T cells from blood. All receptors derive from a human donor with COVID-19. Both conserved end residues are part of each CDR3. The order of the fields is J gene, CDR3 length, D gene, V gene, clone size, CDR3 DNA, CDR3 protein. The D gene is left open where the match is weak. The size of a clone is reported for some rows only, either as once, few or many, or as a class for expanded clones.

>TRBJ1-5|15|TRBD1|TRBV19|-
TGTGCCAGTAGCCCGGACAGGGGGCGAGTTCAGCCCCAGCATTTT
CASSPDRGRVQPQHF
>TRBJ1-5|15|-|TRBV5-6|-
TGTGCCAGCAGCTTGAGGACGGGGGGCAATCAGCCCCAGCATTTT
CASSLRTGGNQPQHF
>TRBJ2-5|14|-|TRBV5-1|few
TGCGCCAGCAGCTTGTCGACAGGCCAAGAGACCCAGTACTTC
CASSLSTGQETQYF
>TRBJ2-7|15|-|TRBV28|-
TGTGCCAGCAGTCTCCTTGGGACGGTCTCCTACGAGCAGTACTTC
CASSLLGTVSYEQYF
>TRBJ2-7|14|-|TRBV12-3/TRBV12-4|-
TGTGCCAGCAGTTTAGGCTGGACGCTGGGCGAGCAGTACTTC
CASSLGWTLGEQYF
>TRBJ2-1|15|-|TRBV6-1|-
TGTGCCAGCAGTGTCACCCAGGGAGTAGGGGGTGAGCAGTTCTTC
CASSVTQGVGGEQFF
>TRBJ2-7|13|-|TRBV11-3|few
TGTGCCAGCAGGATAAGAGACAACTCCGAGCAGTACTTC
CASRIRDNSEQYF
>TRBJ2-4|16|-|TRBV6-5|few
TGTGCCAGCAGTTACTCGACCGCCGGAGGGGATGGCATTCAGTACTTC
CASSYSTAGGDGIQYF
>TRBJ2-5|16|TRBD2|TRBV5-8|few
TGTGCCAGCCCGACCCGCCGGTTAGCGGGGGAAGAGACCCAGTACTTC
CASPTRRLAGEETQYF
>TRBJ1-5|16|-|TRBV27|-
TGTGCCAGCAGTTTATCGGGGGCCAATTCGCATCAGCCCCAGCATTTT
CASSLSGANSHQPQHF
>TRBJ1-2|15|-|TRBV12-3/TRBV12-4|few
TGTGCCAGCAGTTTGAAGAAGGGTGGACGGAATGGCTACACCTTC
CASSLKKGGRNGYTF
>TRBJ1-2|15|TRBD1|TRBV6-1|-
TGTGCCAGCAGTAAACCGGGACAGGGGTCCTATGGCTACACCTTC
CASSKPGQGSYGYTF
>TRBJ1-6|16|TRBD1|TRBV7-2|-
TGTGCCAGCACCCTGACAGGGGATATCGGTAATTCACCCCTCCACTTT
CASTLTGDIGNSPLHF
>TRBJ2-7|13|-|TRBV10-1|-
TGCGCCAGCAGTGGAGACAGGTACTACGAGCAGTACTTC
CASSGDRYYEQYF
>TRBJ1-1|14|-|TRBV7-9|few
TGTGCCAGCAAAGCGGGACAATTGAACACTGAAGCTTTCTTT
CASKAGQLNTEAFF
>TRBJ1-5|14|-|TRBV19|-
TGTGCCAGTGAACAGGGCAGGGGAAATCAGCCCCAGCATTTT
CASEQGRGNQPQHF
>TRBJ1-2|15|TRBD1|TRBV19|few
TGTGCCAGTCGGGACAGCGCCTCGGGCCTCTATGGCTACACCTTC
CASRDSASGLYGYTF
>TRBJ1-2|13|TRBD1|TRBV5-1|few
TGCGCCAGCAGCCCGACAGGGCCGGGAGGCTACACCTTC
CASSPTGPGGYTF
>TRBJ2-5|18|TRBD2|TRBV7-7|few
TGTGCTAGCAGCTTAGGATCACTAGCGGGGGGATACCAAGAGACCCAGTACTTC
CASSLGSLAGGYQETQYF
>TRBJ2-5|13|-|TRBV5-4|-
TGTGCCAGCAGCCGAGAAGGGGCCGAGACCCAGTACTTC
CASSREGAETQYF
>TRBJ2-4|15|-|TRBV7-2|few
TGTGCCAGCAGCTTAGAGGGTCGGAGTAGTCACATTCAGTACTTC
CASSLEGRSSHIQYF
>TRBJ2-7|14|TRBD1|TRBV20-1|-
TGCAGTGCTAGAACCTCGGACAGGGTTAACGAGCAGTACTTC
CSARTSDRVNEQYF
>TRBJ1-1|16|-|TRBV20-1|few
TGCAGTGCTAGAGAGTATCGGACGGCGGCCAGCACTGAAGCTTTCTTT
CSAREYRTAASTEAFF
>TRBJ2-3|14|-|TRBV20-1|few
TGCAGTGCCCCACGACCGGGTATCACAGATACGCAGTATTTT
CSAPRPGITDTQYF
>TRBJ1-5|14|-|TRBV6-5|-
TGTGCCAGCAGTTACTCAGGGGGAGGACAGCCCCAGCATTTT
CASSYSGGGQPQHF
>TRBJ2-7|18|-|TRBV7-6|-
TGTGCCAGCAGCTTACGCACCGGGACCCGGAAGGAGGCCTACGAGCAGTACTTC
CASSLRTGTRKEAYEQYF
>TRBJ1-5|12|-|TRBV20-1|-
TGCAGTGCTAGAGATGACGGGGCGCCCCAGCATTTT
CSARDDGAPQHF
>TRBJ2-3|13|-|TRBV19|few
TGTGCCAGTAGTATGGCCACCACAGATACGCAGTATTTT
CASSMATTDTQYF
>TRBJ2-2|11|-|TRBV7-2|few
TGTGCCAGCGGATCAGGGGAGAAGCTGTTTTTT
CASGSGEKLFF
>TRBJ2-3|12|-|TRBV7-9|-
TGTGCCAGCGGCATAGTCACAGATACGCAGTATTTT
CASGIVTDTQYF